This T cell receptor beta chain stems from a study of blood T cell repertoires in COVID-19 (TCRdb year 2020). Context from the whole study: The collaborator samples originated in the United States, Italy and Spain and spanned the acute and convalescent phases of COVID-19. Nearly every sample came with metadata listing a de-identified subject ID, COVID-19 status, age in years and sex. Where HLA class I and class II types were available, the types were taken from metadata supplied by the sample provider, not from assay-based typing. A freely available public database, intended as a resource for researchers studying the immune response to SARS-CoV-2, is where the repertoires were released. The material from the prospective study consisted of cDNA or gDNA derived from T cells, B-cell-depleted T cells, or PBMCs. Samples came from the ongoing ImmuneRACE study (first 160 participants) plus 1,254 subjects from 6 global collaborators. Subjects who had been exposed to COVID-19, were actively infected with it, or had recovered from it provided the deeply sampled blood TCRbeta repertoires that made up the dataset. Beyond this particular receptor, the publication reports: The amount of clinical and demographic metadata varied by source and participant and was provided uncurated.

Collaborating institutions collected whole blood in K2EDTA tubes following their own protocols. For TCRbeta analysis, collaborators shipped samples in one of three forms: frozen whole blood, isolated PBMCs, or DNA extracted from either of those sample types. Concerning this clone itself: The antigen this receptor binds is unknown. Base qualities were left out, and no much larger clone turns up one base away.

TCRbeta CDR3 regions were amplified from genomic DNA by means of the immunoSEQ Assay, a bias-controlled multiplex PCR. The study's processing was this. Within the assay, amplification of reference gene primers was used to estimate how many nucleated cells each sample contained. To quantify the absolute abundance of each unique TCRbeta CDR3 rearrangement, sequence reads were collapsed and filtered. For each sample, productive Simpson clonality was calculated as the square root of Simpson's diversity index over productive rearrangements. Sourced from immuneACCESS, this table was stored by TCRdb with only in-frame sequences that have V and J called. A share of the clones is absent; for the studies checked, an unresolved V gene accounts for under half, and the remainder has no known explanation. V and J calls and clone size are those listed in that table; D and trimming were worked out from the DNA. The sample table lists tens of thousands of clones, less than 90% of them with a count of one. Clones ranked in the top ten supply roughly 5% of the sample.

The specimen was peripheral blood. The TCR was taken from a human donor in a cohort sampled during active COVID-19.

The bases are TGTGCCAGCAGCGGGTGGCGACAGGGGGGCGGTGAAGGCTACACCTTC. Its product reads: CASSGWRQGGGEGYTF. The rearrangement joined TRBV5-4 to TRBJ1-2, and TRBD1 matches 9 of the central bases. Taken from cysteine to phenylalanine, the CDR3 has 16 residues. Of the read, only the CDR3 DNA is kept; its 48 bases are in frame from base 1. CDR1 and CDR2, looked up from the germline V gene (reference sequence), are SGHNT and YYREEE. For this chain, trimming is 4 bases at the V end and 8 bases at the J end, and the number of junction bases without a gene match is 15.